The entry below gives a single TCR beta chain sequence along with its context. Its antigen is not identified. These data come from a study of T cell responses to AZD1222 COVID-19 vaccine. Findings and limits, study-wide: Among spike-specific TCRs, nearly half reportedly target unmutated variant regions.

The CDR3 runs 14 residues. Germline V gene lookup returns CDR1 SGHVS and CDR2 FQNEAQ. The germline V and J ends were trimmed by 4 bases and 1 base, with 10 bases remaining between them. Libraries were prepared by immunoSEQ multiplex PCR; TCRdb keeps only in-frame clonotypes and omits some of them. This table has 150,000 to 200,000 clones, 93% appearing once. The J gene is TRBJ1-1, the V gene TRBV7-8; D uncertain. Sample: peripheral blood, taken on day 0 of AZD1222 vaccination. The receptor's source is an adult in good health. The CDR3 here is CASSSQAANTEAFF. The CDR3 coding sequence is TGTGCCAGCAGCTCCCAAGCCGCGAACACTGAAGCTTTCTTT.